This T cell receptor beta chain was recovered during a study of Graves' ophthalmopathy and Graves' hyperthyroidism. CDR3 length equals 11 residues. V gave up 5 bases and J gave up 2 bases, with 6 bases separating them. From germline, CDR1 is DFQATT and CDR2 SNEGSKA (reference sequence). Amplification of the TCR beta CDR3 regions used RNA transcripts (as template). First-round RT-PCR employed HTBI primers, with a second-round multiplex PCR after it. TCRdb re-analysed the multiplex PCR reads in MiXCR, keeping a single row per CDR3 protein. The repertoire holds approximately 500,000 distinct CDR3 sequences, with around 15% as singletons. Where ophthalmopathy was present, donors had moderate-to-severe activity, CAS ≥3, NOSPECS ≥4 and duration under 3 months. What supplied the PBMCs was approximately 10 ml of fresh peripheral blood. Study findings and constraints: Its predictions of ophthalmopathy progression gave the model over 65% sensitivity and roughly 76% specificity. Clonotypes were expanded in thyroid at above 0.001 frequency, and most also appeared in blood.

This clonotype was seen repeatedly, ten times or more. Its matching antigen is unknown. The sequencing input was blood. This receptor was obtained from a woman under 40 with Graves' ophthalmopathy. This chain connects TRBV20-1 to TRBJ2-5; D uncertain. The CDR3 DNA reads TGCAGTGCTGACTCACAAGAGACCCAGTACTTC. Amino acid sequence: CSADSQETQYF.